This T cell receptor beta chain was observed in a study of cytomegalovirus exposure and HLA in healthy donors. Study observations and caveats: In a later analysis, CMV-associated beta chains were mostly HLA-associated, it appeared. Later work found that TCR association rates differed between HLA loci; DRB1 had the most and HLA-C the fewest.

The CDR3 consists of 14 residues. From germline, CDR1 is MNHEY and CDR2 SVGAGI. V lost 10 bases and J lost 4; bases outside the gene matches: 11. Vbeta (60) and Jbeta (13) primers were used in the PCR. Libraries were prepared by immunoSEQ multiplex PCR; TCRdb keeps only in-frame clonotypes and omits some of them. The sample records around 100,000 clones, around 67% being singletons. This clone was found a few times. Its specificity is unknown. Whereas donors were nominally healthy upon sampling, unrecorded immune exposures were probable. This chain uses TRBV6-5 with TRBJ2-7, with 9 positions matching TRBD1. The clonotype comes from a woman between 50 and 59 years old in good health and CMV-seronegative. The sequenced sample consisted of PBMCs. The CDR3, as DNA: TGTGCCACCGCCCGGGACAGGGCCCCTTACGAGCAGTACTTC. It codes for CATARDRAPYEQYF.